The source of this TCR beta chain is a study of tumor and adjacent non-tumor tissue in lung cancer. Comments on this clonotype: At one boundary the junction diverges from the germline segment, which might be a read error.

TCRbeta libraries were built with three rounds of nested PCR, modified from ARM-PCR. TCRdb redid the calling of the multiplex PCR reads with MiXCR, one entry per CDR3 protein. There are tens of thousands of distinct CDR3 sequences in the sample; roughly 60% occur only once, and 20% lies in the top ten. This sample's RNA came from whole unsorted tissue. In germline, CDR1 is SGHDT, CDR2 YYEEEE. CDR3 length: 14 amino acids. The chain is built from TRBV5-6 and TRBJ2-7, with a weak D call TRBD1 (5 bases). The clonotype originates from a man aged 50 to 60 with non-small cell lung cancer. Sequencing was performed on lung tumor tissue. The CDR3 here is CTSSLAGFPGEQYF. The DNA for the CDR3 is TGTACCAGCAGCTTGGCAGGGTTTCCGGGCGAGCAGTACTTC.